Included here is one T cell receptor (beta chain) sequence, with context. Only in-frame clones appear in the TCRdb table, and some are missing; sequencing was by immunoSEQ multiplex PCR. The sample holds 30,000 to 40,000 clones, approximately 83% seen once. The record originates from a study of blood T cell repertoires in COVID-19. CDR1 and CDR2 (germline): SEHNR, FQNEAQ (reference sequence). CDR3 length: 14 residues. The V and J ends lost 6 bases and 5 bases respectively, with 16 bases between them. The sample taken for sequencing was peripheral blood. The genes are TRBV7-9 and TRBJ2-5; a possible D gene is TRBD2 (6 bases). This TCR was sampled from a woman aged 80 or over with active or convalescent COVID-19. Here the CDR3 reads CASRDSPGEETQYF. CDR3 nucleotides: TGTGCCAGCAGGGACTCCCCGGGGGAGGAGACCCAGTACTTC.